Below, 2 T cell receptor beta chains from the same sample are listed, as sequenced in a study of CD8 T cells in ankylosing spondylitis. Notes on the study in general: Blood from ankylosing spondylitis patients appeared to carry a characteristic eight-variant TCR beta motif.

No antigen has been assigned to these receptors. A single record per CDR3 protein comes from TCRdb applying MiXCR to the 5' RACE reads. Of just under 550,000 distinct CDR3 sequences listed, 10% to 15% are singletons. Sequencing used blood, either unsorted or a sorted T cell fraction (not recorded which). The receptor source for this set is a male donor with ankylosing spondylitis.

V and J are TRBV14 and TRBJ2-5, with D hard to call. The V end lost 4 bases, the J end lost 0 bases, and 24 bases lay between the germline ends. This CDR3 comprises 19 residues. Germline loops: CDR1 SGHDN, CDR2 FVKESK. CDR3 coding DNA: TGTGCCAGCAGCCCCAGAGGTTATTGTCGTCCCCTGTACCAAGAGACCCAGTACTTC. This gives the protein CASSPRGYCRPLYQETQYF. The complete variable domain, with remaining parts taken from reference TRBV14 and TRBJ2-5, reads EAGVTQFPSHSVIEKGQTVTLRCDPISGHDNLYWYRRVMGKEIKFLLHFVKESKQDESGMPNNRFLAERTGGTYSTLKVQPAELEDSGVYFCASSPRGYCRPLYQETQYFGPGTRLLVL.

This clonotype was observed a few times. The chain joins TRBV29-1 to TRBJ2-1; 14 positions agree with TRBD2. In germline, CDR1 is SQVTM, CDR2 ANQGSEA. This CDR3 comprises 15 residues. J was trimmed by 7 bases and V by 4 bases; bases with no gene match: 6. The CDR3 coding sequence is TGCAGCGTTGCGGGGACTAGCGGGAGAACGAATGAGCAGTTCTTC. It specifies CSVAGTSGRTNEQFF.